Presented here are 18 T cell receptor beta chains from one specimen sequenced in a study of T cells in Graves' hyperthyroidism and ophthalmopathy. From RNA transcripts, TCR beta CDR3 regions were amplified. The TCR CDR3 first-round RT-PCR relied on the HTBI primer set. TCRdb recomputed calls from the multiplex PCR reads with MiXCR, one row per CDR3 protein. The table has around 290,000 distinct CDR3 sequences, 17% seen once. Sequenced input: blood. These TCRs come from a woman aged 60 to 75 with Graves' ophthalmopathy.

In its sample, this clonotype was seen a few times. CDR3: CASSRLEGLNEQFF. The CDR3 coding sequence is TGTGCCAGCAGCCGCCTTGAGGGTCTAAATGAGCAGTTCTTC. V and J are TRBV4-2 and TRBJ2-1; perhaps TRBD2 as D (5 bases). Germline V gene sequence: CDR1 LGHNA, CDR2 YNFKEQ. This CDR3 region has 14 residues. V was clipped by 4 bases and J by 7 bases, with 14 bases between them.

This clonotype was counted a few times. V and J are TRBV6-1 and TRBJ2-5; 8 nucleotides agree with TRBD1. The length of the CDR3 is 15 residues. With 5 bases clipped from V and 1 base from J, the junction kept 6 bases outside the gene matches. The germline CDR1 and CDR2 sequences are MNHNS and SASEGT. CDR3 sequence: CASSKGQGSQETQYF. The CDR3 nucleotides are TGTGCCAGCAGTAAAGGACAGGGAAGCCAAGAGACCCAGTACTTC.

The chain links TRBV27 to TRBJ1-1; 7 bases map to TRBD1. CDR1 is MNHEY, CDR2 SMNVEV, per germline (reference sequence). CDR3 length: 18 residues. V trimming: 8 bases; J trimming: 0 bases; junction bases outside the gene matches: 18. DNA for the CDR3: TGTGCCAGCCGAGGGGGCCGTGGGGCATCGTGGGTGAACACTGAAGCTTTCTTT. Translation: CASRGGRGASWVNTEAFF.

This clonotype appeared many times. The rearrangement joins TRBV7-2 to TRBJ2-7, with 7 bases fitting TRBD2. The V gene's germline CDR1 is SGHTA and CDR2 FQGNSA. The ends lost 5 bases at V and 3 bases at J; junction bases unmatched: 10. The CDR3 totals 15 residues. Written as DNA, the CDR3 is TGTGCCAGCAGCCCAACCGCCGGGAGGAGCTACGAGCAGTACTTC. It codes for CASSPTAGRSYEQYF.

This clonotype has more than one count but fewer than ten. CDR3 DNA sequence: TGTGCCAGTAGTAAGGGGACTAGCGCTACTCTCACAGATACGCAGTATTTT. Protein product: CASSKGTSATLTDTQYF. The chain joins TRBV19 to TRBJ2-3; 10 nucleotides match TRBD2. The CDR3 loop spans 17 amino acids. CDR1 and CDR2 (germline): LNHDA, SQIVND (reference sequence). Germline trimming cut 4 bases from V and 2 bases from J; bases unmatched to any gene: 9. The full variable domain, in which reference TRBV19 and TRBJ2-3 provide the parts outside the CDR3, is DGGITQSPKYLFRKEGQNVTLSCEQNLNHDAMYWYRQDPGQGLRLIYYSQIVNDFQKGDIAEGYSVSREKKESFPLTVTSAQKNPTAFYLCASSKGTSATLTDTQYFGPGTRLTVL.

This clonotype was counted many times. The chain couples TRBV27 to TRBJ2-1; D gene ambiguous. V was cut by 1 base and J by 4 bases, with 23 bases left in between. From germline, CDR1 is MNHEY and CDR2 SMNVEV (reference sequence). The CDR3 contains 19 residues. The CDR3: CASSLWALGKKVGYNEQFF. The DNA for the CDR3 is TGTGCCAGCAGTTTATGGGCCTTGGGGAAAAAGGTGGGATACAATGAGCAGTTCTTC.

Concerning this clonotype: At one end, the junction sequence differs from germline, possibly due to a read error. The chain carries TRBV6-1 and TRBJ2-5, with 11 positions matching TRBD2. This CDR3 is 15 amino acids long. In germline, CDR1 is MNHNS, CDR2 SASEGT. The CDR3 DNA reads TGTGCCAACAGTCCGACTAGCGGGACCCAAGAGACCCAGTACTTC. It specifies CANSPTSGTQETQYF.

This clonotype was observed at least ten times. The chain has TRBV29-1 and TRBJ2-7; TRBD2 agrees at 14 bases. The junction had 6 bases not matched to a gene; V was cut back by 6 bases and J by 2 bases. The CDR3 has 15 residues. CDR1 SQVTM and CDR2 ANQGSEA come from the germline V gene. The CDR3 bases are TGCAGCGTCCTCGGACTAGCGGGAGGAGCCTACGAGCAGTACTTC. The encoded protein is CSVLGLAGGAYEQYF.

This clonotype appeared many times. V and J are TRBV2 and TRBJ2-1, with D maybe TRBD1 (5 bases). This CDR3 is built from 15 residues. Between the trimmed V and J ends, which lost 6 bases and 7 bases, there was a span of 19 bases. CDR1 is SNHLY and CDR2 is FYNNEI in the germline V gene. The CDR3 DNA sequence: TGTGCCAGCAGGTGTAGGGGTCCTGGGTGTAATGAGCAGTTCTTC. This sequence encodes CASRCRGPGCNEQFF.

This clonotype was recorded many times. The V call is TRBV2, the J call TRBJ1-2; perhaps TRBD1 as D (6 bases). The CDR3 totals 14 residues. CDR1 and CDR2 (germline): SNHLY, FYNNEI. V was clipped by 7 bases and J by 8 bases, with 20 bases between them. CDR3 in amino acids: CASNVGLQGRGYTF. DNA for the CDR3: TGTGCCAGCAACGTGGGTTTGCAGGGGCGAGGCTACACCTTC.

DNA for the CDR3: TGTGCCAGCAGCCATGGGGCAGGGATAACCTACGAGCAGTACTTC. Its protein product is CASSHGAGITYEQYF. V is TRBV7-2 and J is TRBJ2-7, with D possibly being TRBD1 (5 bases). The V end was cut by 5 bases, the J end by 2 bases, with 16 bases between. The CDR3 has 15 amino acids. Germline loops: CDR1 SGHTA, CDR2 FQGNSA. The full variable domain, its missing parts supplied by reference TRBV7-2 and TRBJ2-7, is GAGVSQSPSNKVTEKGKDVELRCDPISGHTALYWYRQSLGQGLEFLIYFQGNSAPDKSGLPSDRFSAERTGGSVSTLTIQRTQQEDSAVYLCASSHGAGITYEQYFGPGTRLTVT.

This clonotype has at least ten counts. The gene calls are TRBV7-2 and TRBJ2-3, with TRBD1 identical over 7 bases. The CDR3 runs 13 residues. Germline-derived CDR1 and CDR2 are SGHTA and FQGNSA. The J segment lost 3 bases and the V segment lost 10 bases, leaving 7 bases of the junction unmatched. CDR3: CATDRDRTDTQYF. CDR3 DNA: TGTGCCACCGACAGGGATCGGACAGATACGCAGTATTTT. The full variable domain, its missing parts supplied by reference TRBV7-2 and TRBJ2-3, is GAGVSQSPSNKVTEKGKDVELRCDPISGHTALYWYRQSLGQGLEFLIYFQGNSAPDKSGLPSDRFSAERTGGSVSTLTIQRTQQEDSAVYLCATDRDRTDTQYFGPGTRLTVL.

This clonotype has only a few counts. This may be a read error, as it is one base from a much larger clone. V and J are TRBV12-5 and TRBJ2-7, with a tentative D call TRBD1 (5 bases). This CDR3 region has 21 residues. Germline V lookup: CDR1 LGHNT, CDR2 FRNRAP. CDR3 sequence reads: CAGGLVLPFVLTQESSYEQYF. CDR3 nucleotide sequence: TGTGCTGGTGGTTTGGTACTTCCCTTTGTCCTAACACAGGAGAGCTCCTACGAGCAGTACTTC. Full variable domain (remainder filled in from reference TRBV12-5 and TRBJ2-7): DARVTQTPRHKVTEMGQEVTMRCQPILGHNTVFWYRQTMMQGLELLAYFRNRAPLDDSGMPKDRFSAEMPDATLATLKIQPSEPRDSAVYFCAGGLVLPFVLTQESSYEQYFGPGTRLTVT.

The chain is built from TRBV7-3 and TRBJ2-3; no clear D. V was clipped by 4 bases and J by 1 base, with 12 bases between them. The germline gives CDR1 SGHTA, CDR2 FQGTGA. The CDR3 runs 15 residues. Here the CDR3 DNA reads TGTGCCAGCAGCTCCACTTTAGATGGCACAGATACGCAGTATTTT. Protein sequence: CASSSTLDGTDTQYF.

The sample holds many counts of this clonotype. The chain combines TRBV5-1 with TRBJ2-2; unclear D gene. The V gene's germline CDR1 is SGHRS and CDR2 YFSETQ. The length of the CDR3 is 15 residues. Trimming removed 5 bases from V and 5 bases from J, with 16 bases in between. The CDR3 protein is CASSFWDPTTGELFF. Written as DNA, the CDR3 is TGCGCCAGCAGTTTTTGGGATCCGACTACCGGGGAGCTGTTTTTT.

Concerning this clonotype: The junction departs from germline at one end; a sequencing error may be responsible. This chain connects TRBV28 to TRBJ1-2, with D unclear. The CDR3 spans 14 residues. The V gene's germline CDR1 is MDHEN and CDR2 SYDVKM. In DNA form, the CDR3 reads TGTGCCGGCAGTTTTTATCCAGCTAACTATGGCTACACCTTC. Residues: CAGSFYPANYGYTF.

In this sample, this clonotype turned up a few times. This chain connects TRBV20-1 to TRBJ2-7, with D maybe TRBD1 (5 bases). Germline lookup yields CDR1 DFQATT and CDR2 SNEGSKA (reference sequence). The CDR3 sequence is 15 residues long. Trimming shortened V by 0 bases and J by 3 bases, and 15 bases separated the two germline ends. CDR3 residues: CSARDRGSDRYEQYF. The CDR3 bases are TGCAGTGCTAGAGATAGGGGCTCCGACCGCTACGAGCAGTACTTC.

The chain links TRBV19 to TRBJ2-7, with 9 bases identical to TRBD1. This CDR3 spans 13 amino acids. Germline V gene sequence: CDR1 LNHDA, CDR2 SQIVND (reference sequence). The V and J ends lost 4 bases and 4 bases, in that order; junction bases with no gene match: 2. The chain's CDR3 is CASSTTGGYEQYF. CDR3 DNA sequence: TGTGCCAGTAGTACGACAGGGGGGTACGAGCAGTACTTC.